This entry lists 19 T cell receptor beta chains sequenced from one sample in a study of blood T cells in healthy people across ages. It was with a sample-barcoded 5' primer and a J-beta primer mix that a second PCR of roughly 7 to 12 cycles was run. TCRdb reprocessed the 5' RACE reads via MiXCR and lists one record per CDR3 protein. Altogether around 1,000,000 distinct CDR3 sequences are present, under 30% being singletons, with the ten largest covering 0.65% to 0.95%. The sample also formed part of further work on T cells of mothers and their children.

The sample consisted of blood. These receptors were collected from a girl aged 2 to 10 in good health.

This clonotype was counted a few times. This sequence joins TRBV24-1 and TRBJ1-2, with D perhaps TRBD1 (5 bases). CDR3 length: 13 residues. Trimming removed 3 bases from V and 8 bases from J, with 12 bases in between. The V gene's germline CDR1 is KGHDR and CDR2 SFDVKD. The CDR3 DNA is TGTGCCACCAGTGATCGTCCAGGGAACGGCTACACCTTC. Amino acid sequence: CATSDRPGNGYTF.

V gene TRBV7-9 combines with J gene TRBJ2-1; 7 bases are shared with TRBD1. In germline, CDR1 is SEHNR, CDR2 FQNEAQ (reference sequence). With 4 bases clipped from V and 14 bases from J, the junction kept 11 bases outside the gene matches. This CDR3 comprises 13 residues. The CDR3 DNA reads as TGTGCCAGCAGCTCCTCATTAACAGGGGTGAAGTTCTTC. Translation: CASSSSLTGVKFF.

Many counts were recorded for this clonotype. In DNA, the CDR3 is TGTGCCAGCAGATTGGGGGGCACTGAAGCTTTCTTT. Its protein is CASRLGGTEAFF. The chain employs TRBV12-3 or TRBV12-4 and TRBJ1-1, with TRBD1 as a possible D gene (5 bases). V was trimmed by 6 bases and J by 4 bases, leaving 9 bases between them. The CDR3 is 12 amino acids.

The CDR3 is CASSNRGQGSLHSGANVLTF. The CDR3 coding sequence is TGTGCCAGCAGCAACCGGGGACAGGGCTCATTGCATTCTGGGGCCAACGTCCTGACTTTC. J is TRBJ2-6 and V is TRBV7-2, with 9 positions matching TRBD1. Germline V gives CDR1 SGHTA, CDR2 FQGNSA. The CDR3 covers 20 residues. After removal of 5 bases from V and 1 base from J, the junction contained 15 bases not matched to a gene.

Regarding this clonotype: An end of the junction differs from the germline gene, which may be a read error. The J gene is TRBJ2-5, the V gene TRBV24-1, with a possible D match to TRBD1 (6 bases). Looked up from germline, CDR1 is KGHDR and CDR2 is SFDVKD. CDR3 size: 11 residues. In DNA, the CDR3 is TGTGCCCCCAGGGGAACGGAGACCCAGTACTTC. Amino acid sequence: CAPRGTETQYF.

There are a few counts of this clonotype. The chain combines TRBV29-1 with TRBJ1-1, with 10 bases fitting TRBD1. Germline trimming cut 6 bases from V and 6 bases from J; bases unmatched to any gene: 13. The CDR3 is 15 amino acids. From germline, CDR1 is SQVTM and CDR2 ANQGSEA. CDR3 protein: CSVFGTGEDFSEAFF. The DNA for the CDR3 is TGCAGCGTCTTCGGGACAGGGGAAGATTTTTCTGAAGCTTTCTTT.

This clonotype has only a few counts. The V gene is TRBV27, the J gene TRBJ2-5, with 9 bases fitting TRBD2. Germline V gene sequence: CDR1 MNHEY, CDR2 SMNVEV (reference sequence). This CDR3 contains 13 residues. Trimming cost V 6 bases and J 6 bases; bases outside gene matches: 5. CDR3 amino acids: CASRIAGEKTQYF. The CDR3 region has the DNA TGTGCCAGCAGAATAGCGGGGGAAAAGACCCAGTACTTC.

The rearrangement links TRBV28 to TRBJ2-5; D might be TRBD2 (6 bases). V was trimmed by 5 bases and J by 3 bases, leaving 7 bases between them. Germline CDR1 MDHEN, CDR2 SYDVKM. This CDR3 contains 12 residues. CDR3 DNA sequence: TGTGCCAGCAGTGCGGGGAAAGAGACCCAGTACTTC. It is translated as CASSAGKETQYF.

This clonotype turned up a few times. The V and J genes are TRBV29-1 and TRBJ2-6; no definite D call. Germline assignment: CDR1 SQVTM and CDR2 ANQGSEA. With 3 bases removed from V and 0 bases from J, the gap between germline ends came to 9 bases. The CDR3 consists of 15 residues. CDR3 nucleotides: TGCAGCGTTGACGATCCTAGCTCTGGGGCCAACGTCCTGACTTTC. Protein product: CSVDDPSSGANVLTF.

This clonotype was seen a handful of times. The chain is built from TRBV9 and TRBJ1-5, with 9 bases identical to TRBD1. V shed 3 bases, J shed 6 bases, and the junction held 4 bases outside the gene matches. CDR3 length: 14 residues. Germline CDR1 and CDR2: SGDLS and YYNGEE. As DNA, the CDR3 is TGTGCCAGCAGCGAGACAGGGGGTACTCAGCCCCAGCATTTT. This encodes CASSETGGTQPQHF. The whole variable domain, filled in from reference TRBV9 and TRBJ1-5, reads DSGVTQTPKHLITATGQRVTLRCSPRSGDLSVYWYQQSLDQGLQFLIQYYNGEERAKGNILERFSAQQFPDLHSELNLSSLELGDSALYFCASSETGGTQPQHFGDGTRLSIL.

The chain employs TRBV7-9 and TRBJ2-1; weak D call: TRBD1 (6 bases). Germline CDR1 reads SEHNR; CDR2 reads FQNEAQ (reference sequence). This CDR3 is 15 amino acids long. V lost 2 bases to trimming and J lost 7 bases, with 15 bases between them. The CDR3 nucleotides are TGTGCCAGCAGCTTACAAGGACAGCAGTGGAATGAGCAGTTCTTC. Protein: CASSLQGQQWNEQFF.

The genes are TRBV19 and TRBJ2-5, with 7 bases identical to TRBD2. Judging by the DNA end, TRBJ2-1 fits better; the J call may be wrong. Germline V lookup: CDR1 LNHDA, CDR2 SQIVND (reference sequence). This CDR3 has 15 amino acids. Written as DNA, the CDR3 is TGTGCCAGTAGTATCAGGGAGGGTGGATACAATGAGCAGTTCTTC. Its translation: CASSIREGGYNEQFF.

In its sample, this clonotype was seen a few times. The CDR3 nucleotides are TGTGCCAGCAGAGACCTGACAGGGGACGAGACCCAGTACTTC. It translates to CASRDLTGDETQYF. The rearrangement joins TRBV12-3 or TRBV12-4 to TRBJ2-5, with 8 nucleotides matching TRBD1. CDR3 length: 14 amino acids. J gave up 5 bases and V 6 bases, and 8 bases lay outside the gene matches.

The chain employs TRBV12-3 or TRBV12-4 and TRBJ2-7; the D is unclear. Trimming removed 5 bases at V and 3 bases at J, with 8 bases between. The CDR3 has 12 residues. For the CDR3, the DNA is TGTGCCAGCAGTACCCCGGGCTACGAGCAGTACTTC. Translating gives CASSTPGYEQYF.

Points on this clonotype: Sequence at one end of the junction differs from germline and may be a read error. The rearrangement links TRBV7-7 to TRBJ2-1; D not certain. The CDR3 consists of 14 residues. The germline V gene has CDR1 SSHAT and CDR2 FNYEAQ (reference sequence). The CDR3 DNA reads TGTGCTAGCAGCTTAGGATCCGGTCACAATGAGCAGTTCTTC. Protein product: CASSLGSGHNEQFF.

This clonotype was found a few times. The chain has TRBV20-1 and TRBJ1-1, with unresolved D. With 3 bases removed from V and 2 bases from J, the gap between germline ends came to 13 bases. Germline V gene sequence: CDR1 DFQATT, CDR2 SNEGSKA (reference sequence). This CDR3 is built from 14 residues. Written as DNA, the CDR3 is TGCAGTGCTAGGCGCCACGGGTACAACACTGAAGCTTTCTTT. It translates to CSARRHGYNTEAFF.

The chain joins TRBV10-3 to TRBJ2-1; the D gene is possibly TRBD1 (5 bases). The V gene lost 3 bases and the J gene lost 3 bases, with 6 bases spanning the gap. CDR1 and CDR2 from the germline V gene are ENHRY and SYGVKD. The CDR3 sequence is 13 residues long. Written as DNA, the CDR3 is TGTGCCATCAGTGAAGACAGCTACAATGAGCAGTTCTTC. Amino acid sequence: CAISEDSYNEQFF.

This clonotype has a handful of counts. A read error may account for a junction end that differs from germline. The chain combines TRBV6-5 with TRBJ1-2, with no clear D. The CDR3 is made up of 15 amino acids. Per germline, CDR1 MNHEY and CDR2 SVGAGI. CDR3 nucleotide sequence: TGTGCCAGCAGTTACTCGGCTTCGGACTTCGGCTATAAGTCCTTC. It specifies CASSYSASDFGYKSF.

This clonotype was counted between two and nine times. The chain has TRBV28 and TRBJ2-1, with unresolved D. The CDR3 length is 10 residues. The V end lost 8 bases, the J end lost 12 bases, and 11 bases lay between the germline ends. Germline CDR1 and CDR2: MDHEN and SYDVKM. CDR3 in amino acids: CASRPGRQFF. As DNA, the CDR3 is TGTGCCAGCCGCCCTGGAAGGCAGTTCTTC.